A single TCR beta chain is shown here with its context. Its target is not known. TCRdb reprocessed the RT-PCR reads with MiXCR, giving one entry per CDR3 protein. This repertoire shows 530,000 or so distinct CDR3 sequences, 12% found once; its top ten account for roughly 10%. The entry originates in a study of response to subunit inactivated influenza vaccine. Whole-study results and caveats: The authors suggested that few new T cells are recruited per seasonal influenza vaccination.

CDR3 length: 17 amino acids. V was clipped by 5 bases and J by 7 bases; unmatched bases: 15. Per the germline V gene, CDR1 is LNHDA and CDR2 is SQIVND (reference sequence). The rearrangement joins TRBV19 to TRBJ1-5; 9 positions match TRBD1. Sequenced material: PBMCs from blood, taken on the day of vaccination. The receptor was derived from a man aged 50-59 years who received an inactivated influenza vaccine. CDR3 in DNA: TGTGCCAGTAGTCGAATTACCGGGACAGGGAGTCCCCAGCCCCAGCATTTT. Its translation: CASSRITGTGSPQPQHF.